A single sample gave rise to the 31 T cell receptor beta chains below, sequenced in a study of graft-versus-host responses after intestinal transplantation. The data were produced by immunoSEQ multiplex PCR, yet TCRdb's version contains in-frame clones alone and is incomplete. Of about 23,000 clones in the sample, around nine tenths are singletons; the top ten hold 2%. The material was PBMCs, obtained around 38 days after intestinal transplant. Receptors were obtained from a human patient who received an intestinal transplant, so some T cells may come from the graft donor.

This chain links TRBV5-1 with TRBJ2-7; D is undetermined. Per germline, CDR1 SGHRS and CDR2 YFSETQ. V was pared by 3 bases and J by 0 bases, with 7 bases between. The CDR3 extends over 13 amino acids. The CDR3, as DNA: TGCGCCAGCAGCTCAGATGGCTCCTACGAGCAGTACTTC. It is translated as CASSSDGSYEQYF.

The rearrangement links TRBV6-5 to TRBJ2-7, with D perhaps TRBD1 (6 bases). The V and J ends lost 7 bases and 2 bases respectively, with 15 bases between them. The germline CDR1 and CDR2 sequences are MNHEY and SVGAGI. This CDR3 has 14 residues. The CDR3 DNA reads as TGTGCCAGCACCAGAAATGGGGGCGCCTACGAGCAGTACTTC. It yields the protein CASTRNGGAYEQYF.

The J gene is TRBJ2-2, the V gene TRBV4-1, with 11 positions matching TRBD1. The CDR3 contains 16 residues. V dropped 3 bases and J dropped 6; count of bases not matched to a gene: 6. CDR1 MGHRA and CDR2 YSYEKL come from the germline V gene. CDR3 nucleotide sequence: TGCGCCAGCAGCCACCCGGGACAGGGGGTTTCCGGGGAGCTGTTTTTT. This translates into CASSHPGQGVSGELFF.

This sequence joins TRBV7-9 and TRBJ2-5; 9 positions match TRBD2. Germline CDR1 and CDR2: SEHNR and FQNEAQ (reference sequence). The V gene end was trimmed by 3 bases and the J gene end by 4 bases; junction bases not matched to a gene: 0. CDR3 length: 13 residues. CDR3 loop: CASSFSGRETQYF. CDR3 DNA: TGTGCCAGCAGCTTTAGCGGGAGAGAGACCCAGTACTTC.

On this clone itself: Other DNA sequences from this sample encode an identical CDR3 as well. The CDR3 loop reads CASSPRGGGNTEAFF. CDR3 bases: TGTGCCAGCAGCCCTCGAGGGGGGGGGAACACTGAAGCTTTCTTT. The chain uses TRBV9 and TRBJ1-1; possible D gene TRBD1, 6 bases. This CDR3 comprises 15 residues. V shed 4 bases and J shed 1 base, with 14 bases lying between them. Germline V gene sequence: CDR1 SGDLS, CDR2 YYNGEE.

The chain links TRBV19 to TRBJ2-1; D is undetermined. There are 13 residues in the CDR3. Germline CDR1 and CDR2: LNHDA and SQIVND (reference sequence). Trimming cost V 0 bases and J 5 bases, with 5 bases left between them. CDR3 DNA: TGTGCCAGTAGTATAGATCCAAACAATGAGCAGTTCTTC. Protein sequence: CASSIDPNNEQFF. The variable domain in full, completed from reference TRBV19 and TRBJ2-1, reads DGGITQSPKYLFRKEGQNVTLSCEQNLNHDAMYWYRQDPGQGLRLIYYSQIVNDFQKGDIAEGYSVSREKKESFPLTVTSAQKNPTAFYLCASSIDPNNEQFFGPGTRLTVL.

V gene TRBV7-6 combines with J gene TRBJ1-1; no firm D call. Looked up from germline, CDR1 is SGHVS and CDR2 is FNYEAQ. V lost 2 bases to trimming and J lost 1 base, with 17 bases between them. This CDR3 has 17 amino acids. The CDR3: CASSLTPLAGRNTEAFF. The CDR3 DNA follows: TGTGCCAGCAGCTTAACCCCCCTGGCGGGGAGGAACACTGAAGCTTTCTTT. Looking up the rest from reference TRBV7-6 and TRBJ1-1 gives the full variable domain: GAGVSQSPRYKVTKRGQDVALRCDPISGHVSLYWYRQALGQGPEFLTYFNYEAQQDKSGLPNDRFSAERPEGSISTLTIQRTEQRDSAMYRCASSLTPLAGRNTEAFFGQGTRLTVV.

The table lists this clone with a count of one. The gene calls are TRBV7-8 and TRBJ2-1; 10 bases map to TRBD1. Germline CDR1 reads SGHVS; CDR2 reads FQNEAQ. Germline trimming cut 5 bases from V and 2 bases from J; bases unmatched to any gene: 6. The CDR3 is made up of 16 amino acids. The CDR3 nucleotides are TGTGCCAGCAGCGCAAGACAGGGGGCGGCCTACAATGAGCAGTTCTTC. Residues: CASSARQGAAYNEQFF.

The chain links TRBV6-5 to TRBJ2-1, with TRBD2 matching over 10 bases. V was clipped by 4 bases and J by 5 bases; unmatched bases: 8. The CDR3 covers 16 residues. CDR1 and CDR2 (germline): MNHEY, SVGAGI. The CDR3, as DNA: TGTGCCAGCAGTTCGACGGGACTAGCGAGAGACAATGAGCAGTTCTTC. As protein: CASSSTGLARDNEQFF.

The CDR3 DNA follows: TGTGCCAGTAGGGGACTAGCGGGAGGACAAGAGACCCAGTACTTC. It is translated as CASRGLAGGQETQYF. The gene calls are TRBV19 and TRBJ2-5; 15 bases line up with TRBD2. Germline assignment: CDR1 LNHDA and CDR2 SQIVND (reference sequence). V gave up 6 bases and J gave up 2 bases; unmatched junction bases: 1. The CDR3 extends over 15 amino acids.

CDR3 sequence reads: CASSQDPRTDTQYF. The CDR3 DNA reads TGCGCCAGCAGCCAAGACCCACGAACAGATACGCAGTATTTT. The chain employs TRBV4-1 and TRBJ2-3; D remains ambiguous. Trimming removed 0 bases at V and 3 bases at J, with 7 bases between. The germline V gene has CDR1 MGHRA and CDR2 YSYEKL. This CDR3 is built from 14 residues.

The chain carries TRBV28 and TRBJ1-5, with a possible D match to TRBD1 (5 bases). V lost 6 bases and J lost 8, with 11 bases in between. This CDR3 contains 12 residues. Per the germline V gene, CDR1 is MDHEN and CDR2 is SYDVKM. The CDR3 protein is CASSQGREPQHF. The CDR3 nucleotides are TGTGCCAGCAGCCAGGGCAGGGAGCCCCAGCATTTT.

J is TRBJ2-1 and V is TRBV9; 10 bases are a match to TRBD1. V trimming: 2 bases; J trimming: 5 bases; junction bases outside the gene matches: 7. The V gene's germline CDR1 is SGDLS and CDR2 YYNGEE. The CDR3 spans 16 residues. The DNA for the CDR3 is TGTGCCAGCAGCGTCCGTCGGACAGGGGGTCACAATGAGCAGTTCTTC. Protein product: CASSVRRTGGHNEQFF.

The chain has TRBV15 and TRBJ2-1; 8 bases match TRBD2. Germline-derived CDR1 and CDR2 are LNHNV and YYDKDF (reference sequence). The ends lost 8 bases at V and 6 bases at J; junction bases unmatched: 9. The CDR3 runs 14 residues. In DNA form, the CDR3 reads TGTGCCACCTCCGGGACTAGGCGCGGCAATGAGCAGTTCTTC. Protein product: CATSGTRRGNEQFF.

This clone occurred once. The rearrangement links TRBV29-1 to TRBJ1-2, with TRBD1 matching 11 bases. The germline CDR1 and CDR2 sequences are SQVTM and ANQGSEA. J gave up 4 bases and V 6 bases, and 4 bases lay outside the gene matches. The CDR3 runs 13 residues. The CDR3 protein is CSVGTGGSYGYTF. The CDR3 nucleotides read TGCAGCGTCGGGACAGGGGGTTCCTATGGCTACACCTTC.

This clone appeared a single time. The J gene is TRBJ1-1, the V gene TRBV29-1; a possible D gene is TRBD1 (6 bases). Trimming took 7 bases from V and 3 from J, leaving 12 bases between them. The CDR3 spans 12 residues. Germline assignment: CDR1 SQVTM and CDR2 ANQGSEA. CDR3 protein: CSEQEGDTEAFF. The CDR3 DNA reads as TGCAGCGAACAGGAGGGGGACACTGAAGCTTTCTTT.

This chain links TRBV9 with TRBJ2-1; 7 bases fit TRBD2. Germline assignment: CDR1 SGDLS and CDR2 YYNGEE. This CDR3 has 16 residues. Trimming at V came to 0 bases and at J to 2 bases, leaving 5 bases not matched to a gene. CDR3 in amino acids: CASSVGGRGPYNEQFF. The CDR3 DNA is TGTGCCAGCAGCGTAGGCGGGAGAGGCCCCTACAATGAGCAGTTCTTC.

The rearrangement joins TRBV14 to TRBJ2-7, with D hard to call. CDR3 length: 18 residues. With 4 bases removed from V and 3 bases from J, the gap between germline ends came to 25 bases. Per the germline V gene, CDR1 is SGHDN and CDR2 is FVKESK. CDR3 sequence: CASSPISMRLELYYEQYF. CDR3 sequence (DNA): TGTGCCAGCAGCCCCATTTCCATGAGGCTGGAACTCTACTACGAGCAGTACTTC.

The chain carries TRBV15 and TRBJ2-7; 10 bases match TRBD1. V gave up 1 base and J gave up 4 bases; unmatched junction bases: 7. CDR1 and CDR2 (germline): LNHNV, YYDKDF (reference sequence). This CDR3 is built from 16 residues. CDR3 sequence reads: CATSRGPDRGLYEQYF. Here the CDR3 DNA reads TGTGCCACCAGCAGAGGTCCCGACAGGGGGCTTTACGAGCAGTACTTC.

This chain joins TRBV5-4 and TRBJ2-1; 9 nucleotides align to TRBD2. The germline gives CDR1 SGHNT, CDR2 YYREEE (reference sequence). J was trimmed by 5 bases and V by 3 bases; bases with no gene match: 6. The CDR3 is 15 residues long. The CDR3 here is CASSSGTSRNNEQFF. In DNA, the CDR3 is TGTGCCAGCAGCTCCGGGACTAGCCGGAACAATGAGCAGTTCTTC.

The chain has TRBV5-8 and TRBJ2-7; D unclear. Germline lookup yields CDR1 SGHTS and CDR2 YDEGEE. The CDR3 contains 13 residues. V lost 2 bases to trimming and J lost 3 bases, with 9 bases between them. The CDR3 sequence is CASSFRTVYEQYF. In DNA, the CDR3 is TGTGCCAGCAGCTTCAGAACAGTCTACGAGCAGTACTTC. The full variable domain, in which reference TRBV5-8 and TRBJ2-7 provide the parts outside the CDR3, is EAGVTQSPTHLIKTRGQQATLRCSPISGHTSVYWYQQALGLGLQFLLWYDEGEERNRGNFPPRFSGRQFPNYSSELNVNALELEDSALYLCASSFRTVYEQYFGPGTRLTVT.

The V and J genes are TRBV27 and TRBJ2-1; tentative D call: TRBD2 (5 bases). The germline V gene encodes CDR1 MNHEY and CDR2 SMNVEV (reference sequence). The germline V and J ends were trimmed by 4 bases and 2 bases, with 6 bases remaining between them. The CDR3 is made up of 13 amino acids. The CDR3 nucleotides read TGTGCCAGCAGTTCCGGGGCCTACAATGAGCAGTTCTTC. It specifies CASSSGAYNEQFF.

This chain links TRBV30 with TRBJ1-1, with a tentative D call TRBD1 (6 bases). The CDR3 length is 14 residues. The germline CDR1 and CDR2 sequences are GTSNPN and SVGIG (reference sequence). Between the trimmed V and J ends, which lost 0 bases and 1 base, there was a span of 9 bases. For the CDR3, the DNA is TGTGCCTGGAGTGTACTGGGGGCGAACACTGAAGCTTTCTTT. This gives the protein CAWSVLGANTEAFF.

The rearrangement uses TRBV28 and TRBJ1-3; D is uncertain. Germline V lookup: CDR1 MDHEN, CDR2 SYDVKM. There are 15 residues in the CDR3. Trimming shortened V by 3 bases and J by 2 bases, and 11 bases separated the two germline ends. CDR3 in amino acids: CASSFDGLAGNTIYF. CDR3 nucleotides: TGTGCCAGCAGTTTCGATGGGCTAGCTGGAAACACCATATATTTT.

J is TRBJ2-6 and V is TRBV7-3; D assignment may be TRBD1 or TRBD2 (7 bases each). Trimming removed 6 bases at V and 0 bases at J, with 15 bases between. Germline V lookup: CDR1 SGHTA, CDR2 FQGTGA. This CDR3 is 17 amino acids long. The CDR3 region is CASSREGARSGANVLTF. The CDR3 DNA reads TGTGCCAGCAGTAGGGAGGGGGCTCGCTCTGGGGCCAACGTCCTGACTTTC. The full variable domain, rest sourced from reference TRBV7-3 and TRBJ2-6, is GAGVSQTPSNKVTEKGKYVELRCDPISGHTALYWYRQSLGQGPEFLIYFQGTGAADDSGLPNDRFFAVRPEGSVSTLKIQRTERGDSAVYLCASSREGARSGANVLTFGAGSRLTVL.

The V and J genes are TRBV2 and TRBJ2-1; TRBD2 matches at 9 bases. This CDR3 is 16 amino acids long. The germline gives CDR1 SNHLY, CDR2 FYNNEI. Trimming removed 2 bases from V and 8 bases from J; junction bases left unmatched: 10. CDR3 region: CASSERAGGGMHEQFF. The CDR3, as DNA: TGTGCCAGCAGTGAAAGGGCGGGAGGGGGTATGCATGAGCAGTTCTTC.

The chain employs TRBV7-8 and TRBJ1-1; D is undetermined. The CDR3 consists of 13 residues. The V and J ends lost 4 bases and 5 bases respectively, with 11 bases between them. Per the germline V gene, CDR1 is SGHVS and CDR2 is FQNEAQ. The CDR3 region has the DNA TGTGCCAGCAGCTCCTGGGGAGGGACTGAAGCTTTCTTT. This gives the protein CASSSWGGTEAFF.

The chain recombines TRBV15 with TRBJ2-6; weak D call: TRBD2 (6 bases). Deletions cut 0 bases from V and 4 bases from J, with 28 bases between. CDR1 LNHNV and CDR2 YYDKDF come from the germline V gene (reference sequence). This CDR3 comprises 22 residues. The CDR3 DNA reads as TGTGCCACCAGCAGAGAGGCGTGGGGTTCTCTGAGCGGGTTGAAAGGGGCCAACGTCCTGACTTTC. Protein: CATSREAWGSLSGLKGANVLTF.

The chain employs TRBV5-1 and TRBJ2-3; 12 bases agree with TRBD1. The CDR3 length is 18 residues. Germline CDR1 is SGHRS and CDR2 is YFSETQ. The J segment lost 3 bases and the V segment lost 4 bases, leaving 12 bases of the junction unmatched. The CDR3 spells CASSRPAGTGGMTDTQYF. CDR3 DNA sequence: TGCGCCAGCAGCCGCCCCGCGGGGACAGGGGGCATGACAGATACGCAGTATTTT.

This chain's CDR3 is CASSPTPGSGYTF. DNA for the CDR3: TGTGCCAGCAGCCCCACCCCGGGGAGTGGCTACACCTTC. This chain connects TRBV7-9 to TRBJ1-2; unclear D gene. The germline CDR1 and CDR2 sequences are SEHNR and FQNEAQ (reference sequence). With 5 bases removed from V and 7 bases from J, the gap between germline ends came to 14 bases. The CDR3 is 13 amino acids.

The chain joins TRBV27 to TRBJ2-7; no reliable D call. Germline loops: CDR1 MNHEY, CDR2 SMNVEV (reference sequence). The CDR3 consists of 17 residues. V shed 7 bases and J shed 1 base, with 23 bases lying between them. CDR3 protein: CASKETRGPITSYEQYF. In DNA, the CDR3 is TGTGCCAGCAAGGAGACCCGAGGTCCCATTACGTCCTACGAGCAGTACTTC.